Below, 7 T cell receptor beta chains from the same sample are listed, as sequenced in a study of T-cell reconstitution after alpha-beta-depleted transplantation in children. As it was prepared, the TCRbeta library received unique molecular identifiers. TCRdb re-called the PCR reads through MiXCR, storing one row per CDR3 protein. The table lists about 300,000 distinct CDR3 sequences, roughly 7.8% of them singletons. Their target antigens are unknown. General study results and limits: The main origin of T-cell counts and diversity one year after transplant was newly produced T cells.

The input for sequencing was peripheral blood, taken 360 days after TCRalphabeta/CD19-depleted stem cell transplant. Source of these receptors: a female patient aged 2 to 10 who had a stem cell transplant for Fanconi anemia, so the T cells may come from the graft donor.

The CDR3 sequence is CASSLQGEQGYNEQFF. The DNA for the CDR3 is TGTGCCAGCAGCCTGCAAGGGGAACAGGGCTACAATGAGCAGTTCTTC. The rearrangement links TRBV4-2 to TRBJ2-1; tentative D call: TRBD1 (6 bases). Germline CDR1 is LGHNA and CDR2 is YNFKEQ. With 4 bases removed from V and 3 bases from J, the gap between germline ends came to 16 bases. The CDR3 runs to 16 residues.

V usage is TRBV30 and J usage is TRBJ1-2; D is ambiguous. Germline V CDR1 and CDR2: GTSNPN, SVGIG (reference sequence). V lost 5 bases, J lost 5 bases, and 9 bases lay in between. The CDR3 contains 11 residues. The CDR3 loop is CAWSRLYGYTF. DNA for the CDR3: TGTGCCTGGTCCCGGCTTTATGGCTACACCTTC.

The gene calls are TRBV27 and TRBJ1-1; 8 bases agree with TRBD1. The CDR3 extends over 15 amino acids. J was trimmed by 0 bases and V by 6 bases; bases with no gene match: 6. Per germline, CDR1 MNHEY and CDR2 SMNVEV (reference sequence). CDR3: CASSWTGLMNTEAFF. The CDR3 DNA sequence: TGTGCCAGCAGCTGGACAGGGCTCATGAACACTGAAGCTTTCTTT.

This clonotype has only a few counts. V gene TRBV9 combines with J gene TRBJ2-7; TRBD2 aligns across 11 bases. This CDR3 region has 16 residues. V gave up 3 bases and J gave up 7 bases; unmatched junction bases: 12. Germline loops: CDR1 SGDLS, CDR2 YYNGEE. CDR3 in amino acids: CASSGGLAGSRGEQYF. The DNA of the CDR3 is TGTGCCAGCAGCGGTGGACTAGCGGGTTCCCGGGGGGAGCAGTACTTC.

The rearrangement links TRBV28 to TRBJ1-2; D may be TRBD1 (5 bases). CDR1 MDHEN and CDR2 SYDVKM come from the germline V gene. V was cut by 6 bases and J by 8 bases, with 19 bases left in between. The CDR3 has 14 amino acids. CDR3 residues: CASSPHWGAEGYTF. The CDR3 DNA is TGTGCCAGCAGCCCCCATTGGGGCGCGGAAGGCTACACCTTC.

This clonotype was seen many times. CDR3 loop: CASCSGRGHTDTQYF. CDR3 in DNA: TGTGCCAGTTGCAGCGGGAGGGGCCACACAGATACGCAGTATTTT. V usage is TRBV7-2 and J usage is TRBJ2-3; 10 nucleotides match TRBD2. J gave up 2 bases and V 9 bases, and 8 bases lay outside the gene matches. In germline, CDR1 is SGHTA, CDR2 FQGNSA. The CDR3 has 15 amino acids.

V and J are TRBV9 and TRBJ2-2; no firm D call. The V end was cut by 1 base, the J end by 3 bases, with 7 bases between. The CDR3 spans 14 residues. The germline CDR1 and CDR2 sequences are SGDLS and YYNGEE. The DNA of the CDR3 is TGTGCCAGCAGCGTAACCAGTTACACCGGGGAGCTGTTTTTT. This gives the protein CASSVTSYTGELFF.